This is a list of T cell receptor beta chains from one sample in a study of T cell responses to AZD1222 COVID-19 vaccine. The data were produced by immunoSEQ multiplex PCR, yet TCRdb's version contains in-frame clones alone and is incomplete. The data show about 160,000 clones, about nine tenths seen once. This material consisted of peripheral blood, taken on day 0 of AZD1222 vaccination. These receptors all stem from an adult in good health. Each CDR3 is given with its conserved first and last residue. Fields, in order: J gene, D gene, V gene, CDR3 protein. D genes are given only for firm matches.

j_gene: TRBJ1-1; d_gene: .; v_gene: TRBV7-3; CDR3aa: CASARGRETEAFF
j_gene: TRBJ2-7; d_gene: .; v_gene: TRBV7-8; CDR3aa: CASSPGRDNSYEQYF
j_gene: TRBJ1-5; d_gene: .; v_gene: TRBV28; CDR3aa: CASSFRSSNQPQHF
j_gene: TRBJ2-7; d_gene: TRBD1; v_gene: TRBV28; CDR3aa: CASSPGGGYEQYF
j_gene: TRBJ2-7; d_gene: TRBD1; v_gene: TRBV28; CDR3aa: CASSFETGPYEQYF
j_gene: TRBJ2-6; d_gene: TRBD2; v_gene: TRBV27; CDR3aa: CAGSLSPELAGGLGANVLTF
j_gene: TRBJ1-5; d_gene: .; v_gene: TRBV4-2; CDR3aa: CASSPRDTGQPQHF
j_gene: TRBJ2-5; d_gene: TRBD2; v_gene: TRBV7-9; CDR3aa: CASSQGLARETQYF
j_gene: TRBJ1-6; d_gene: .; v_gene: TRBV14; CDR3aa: CASSQNIKGSPLHF
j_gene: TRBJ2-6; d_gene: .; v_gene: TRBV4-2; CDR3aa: CASGGNMGAGANVLTF
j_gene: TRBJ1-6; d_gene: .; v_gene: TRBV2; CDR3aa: CASSGGRNYNSPLHF
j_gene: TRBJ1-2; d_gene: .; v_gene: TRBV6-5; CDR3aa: CASSYRGYGYTF
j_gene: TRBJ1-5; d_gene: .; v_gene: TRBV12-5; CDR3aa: CASADRPNQPQHF
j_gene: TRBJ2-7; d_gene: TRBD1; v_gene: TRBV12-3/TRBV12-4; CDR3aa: CASSIRGIGEQYF
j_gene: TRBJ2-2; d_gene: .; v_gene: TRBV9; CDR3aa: CASSVGWGDHTGELFF
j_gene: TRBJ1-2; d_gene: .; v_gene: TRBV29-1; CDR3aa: CSVPNYGYTF
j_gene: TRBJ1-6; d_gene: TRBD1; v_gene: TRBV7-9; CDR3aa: CASSPRTGMGTTPLHF
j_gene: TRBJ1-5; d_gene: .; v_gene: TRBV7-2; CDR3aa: CASSSTGPNQPQHF
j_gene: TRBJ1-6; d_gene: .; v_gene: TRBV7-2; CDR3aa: CASSLIIAGPLHF
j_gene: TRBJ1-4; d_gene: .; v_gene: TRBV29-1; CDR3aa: CSVAGVGEKLFF
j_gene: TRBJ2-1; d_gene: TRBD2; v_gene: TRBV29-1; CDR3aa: CSVDGTTYNEQFF
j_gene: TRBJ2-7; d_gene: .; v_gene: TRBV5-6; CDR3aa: CASSDLYEQYF
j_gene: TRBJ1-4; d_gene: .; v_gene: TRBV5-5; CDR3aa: CASSLTGPARDEKLFF
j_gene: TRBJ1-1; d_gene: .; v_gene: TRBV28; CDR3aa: CASSHDVQAFF
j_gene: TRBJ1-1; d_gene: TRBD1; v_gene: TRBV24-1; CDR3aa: CATNPRGRGKNTEAFF
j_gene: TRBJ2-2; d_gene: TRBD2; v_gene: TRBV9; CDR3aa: CASSDRGVGLANTGELFF
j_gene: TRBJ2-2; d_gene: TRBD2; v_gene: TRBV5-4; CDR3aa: CASSRITSGSTGTGELFF
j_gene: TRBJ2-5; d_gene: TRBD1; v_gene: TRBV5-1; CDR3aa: CASSLPLTGGETQYF
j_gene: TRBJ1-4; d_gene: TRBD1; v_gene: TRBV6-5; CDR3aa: CASSPGQGYEKLFF
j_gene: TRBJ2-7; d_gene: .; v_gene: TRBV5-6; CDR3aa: CASSLDNVEGEQYF
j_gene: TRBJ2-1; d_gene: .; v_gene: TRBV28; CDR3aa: CASSSARFASNEQFF
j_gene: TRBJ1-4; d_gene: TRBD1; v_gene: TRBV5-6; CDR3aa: CASSGDRGREKLFF
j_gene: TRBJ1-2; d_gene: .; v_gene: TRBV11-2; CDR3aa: CASSLGSSGPFSTRYTF
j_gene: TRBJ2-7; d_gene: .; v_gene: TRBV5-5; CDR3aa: CASSDGVVSSYEQYF
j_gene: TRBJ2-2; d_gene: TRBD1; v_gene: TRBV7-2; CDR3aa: CASSSQGADTGELFF
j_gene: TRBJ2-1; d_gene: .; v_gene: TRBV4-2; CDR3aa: CASSPNQGNEQFF
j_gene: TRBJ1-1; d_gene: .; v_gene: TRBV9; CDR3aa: CASSVGPTNTEAFF
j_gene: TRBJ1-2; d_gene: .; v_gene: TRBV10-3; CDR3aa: CAISESGTFYGYTF
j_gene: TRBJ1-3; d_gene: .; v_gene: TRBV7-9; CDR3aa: CASSLLAGDIYF
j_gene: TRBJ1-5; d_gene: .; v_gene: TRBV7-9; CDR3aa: CASSQGDGYSNQPQHF
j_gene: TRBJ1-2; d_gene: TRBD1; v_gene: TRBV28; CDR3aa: CASRRTGISGYTF
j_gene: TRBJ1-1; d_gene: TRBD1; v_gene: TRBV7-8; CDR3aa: CASSIIGGTGLRGTEAFF
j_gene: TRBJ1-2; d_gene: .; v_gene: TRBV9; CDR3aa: CASSPGTGNYGYTF
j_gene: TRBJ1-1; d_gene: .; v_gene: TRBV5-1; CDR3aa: CASSLVANTEAFF
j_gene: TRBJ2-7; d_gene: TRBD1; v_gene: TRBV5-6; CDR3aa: CASSLGTGVYEQYF
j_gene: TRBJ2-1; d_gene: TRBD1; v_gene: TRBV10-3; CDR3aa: CAIRENRDREQFF
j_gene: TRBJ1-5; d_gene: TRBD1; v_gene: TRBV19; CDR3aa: CASSGTGGQPQHF
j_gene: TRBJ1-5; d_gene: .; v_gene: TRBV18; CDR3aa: CASSTTGLNQPQHF
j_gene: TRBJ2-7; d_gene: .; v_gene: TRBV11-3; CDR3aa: CASSLKGTGEQYF
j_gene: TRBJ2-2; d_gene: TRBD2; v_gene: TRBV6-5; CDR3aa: CASSWAGGFNTGELFF
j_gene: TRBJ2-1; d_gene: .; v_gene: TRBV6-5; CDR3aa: CASSYVSGENEQFF
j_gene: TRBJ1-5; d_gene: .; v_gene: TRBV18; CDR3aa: CASSRTDGQPQHF
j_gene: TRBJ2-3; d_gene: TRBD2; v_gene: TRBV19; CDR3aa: CASYGTSDTDTQYF
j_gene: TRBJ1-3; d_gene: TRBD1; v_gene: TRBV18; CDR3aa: CASSPGTGLGTENTIYF